This paragraph covers one T cell receptor beta chain sequence. This clone's antigen is unknown. Base qualities are not provided; no much larger clone lies one nucleotide away. The TCR beta CDR3 regions were amplified from the RNA transcripts. The TCR CDR3 was subjected to a first round of RT-PCR using the HTBI primer set and the Qiagen OneStep RT-PCR kit. Libraries were constructed in a second round of multiplex PCR, after which size selection and purification were carried out. Libraries were sequenced paired-end with 100 bp reads on an Illumina HiSeq2000. In the original analysis: SOAPnuke was used to process the raw data, with reads discarded if the reads contained adapters or uncalled bases, had a mean Phred below 15, or lacked an exact constant-primer or identifier match. COPE v1.2.5 was used to merge high-quality paired reads, and clonotypes were defined as unique nucleotide sequences. MiTCR v1.1 was used to align the clonotypes against IMGT TRBV, TRBD and TRBJ reference segments. The analysis included only V-J combinations with a frequency above 0.0001, which together covered approximately 99% of the repertoires. The TCS score was defined as the ratio of F50 (clonal expansion) to E x V (chaos), calculated using BLOSUM62-based TCRdist between CDR3 peptides within each V-J. Welch's t-statistics and random forest reduced just over 500 V-J features to roughly 13, which were used in a naive Bayes classifier (R e1071). TCRdb trimmed the raw reads at Q25, called clones with MiXCR and kept productive beta chains. Each CDR3 protein appears once, grouped with its most common genes and DNA. These V and J calls are TCRdb output, not the study's own analysis. This sample comprises some 560,000 distinct CDR3 sequences, around 16% of them detected only once. The ten most abundant clones make up around 7.8% of the sample.

This entry belongs to a study of T cells in Graves' hyperthyroidism and ophthalmopathy (dated by TCRdb to the late 2010s). The study in broad terms: Peripheral blood samples were taken at the time of initial diagnosis, prior to any treatment. A discovery cohort of approximately 97 patients, 43 with Graves' ophthalmopathy and 55 to 60 with stable Graves' hyperthyroidism, was used to find distinguishing TCR V-J signatures. Prospective prediction of ophthalmopathy was tested in an independent validation cohort consisting of 18 hyperthyroidism patients and 15 or so patients who later progressed to ophthalmopathy. The 95 to 100 discovery patients were randomly split 7:3 into training and test sets. The study also compared thyroid tissue and blood T-cell repertoires from five or six Graves' hyperthyroidism patients. After blood sampling, hyperthyroidism patients were treated with methimazole at a starting dose of 30 mg daily, and ophthalmopathy patients were treated with high-dose intravenous methylprednisolone. The paper reports TCR Vbeta CDR3 sequencing of some 140 peripheral blood samples: around 45 ophthalmopathy, about 75 hyperthyroidism and some 17 progressor patients.

The germline V gene supplies CDR1 SGHTA and CDR2 FQGTGA. V is reduced by 2 bases and J by 2 bases, leaving a spacing of 8 bases between them. The CDR3 contains 14 residues, cysteine and phenylalanine counted. The kept DNA is CDR3 alone, 42 bases in frame from the first base. Results the study describes overall, beyond this receptor: No statistical method was used to set the sample size in advance, and investigators knew the group allocation. In cross-validation, a model built on a 13 V-J signature told ophthalmopathy apart from stable hyperthyroidism with 87.88% sensitivity and approximately 81% specificity, and in testing the same model reached 80%/75%. In validation, the model predicted progression to ophthalmopathy a median of 6.5 months before onset, with roughly 71% sensitivity and about 72% specificity. Most expanded thyroid clonotypes (frequency above 0.001) were also found in blood, which suggests that blood repertoires may mirror thyroid immune responses.

Graves' hyperthyroidism was defined as stable when no progression to ophthalmopathy occurred over 18 months of follow-up. Hyperthyroidism patients were newly diagnosed, with disease duration under 2 months, and aged 18 to 65 years. Patients with uncontrolled infections, other autoimmune diseases, pregnancy or lactation were excluded. Diagnoses relied on clinical symptoms, serum thyroxine and TRAb, thyroid ultrasound and orbital computed tomography. PBMCs were isolated from about 10 ml of fresh peripheral blood by Ficoll-Paque density gradient centrifugation. Total RNA was extracted with Trizol reagent, and quality was checked on an Agilent 2100 Bioanalyzer.

This sequence originates from a woman between 25 and 40 years old with Graves' hyperthyroidism. The sequenced sample was blood. Recombination connected TRBV7-3 to TRBJ2-3, with the D gene not clear enough to name. The sequenced DNA: TGTGCCAGCAGCTTACGGCTTCACACAGATACGCAGTATTTT. This translates into CASSLRLHTDTQYF.